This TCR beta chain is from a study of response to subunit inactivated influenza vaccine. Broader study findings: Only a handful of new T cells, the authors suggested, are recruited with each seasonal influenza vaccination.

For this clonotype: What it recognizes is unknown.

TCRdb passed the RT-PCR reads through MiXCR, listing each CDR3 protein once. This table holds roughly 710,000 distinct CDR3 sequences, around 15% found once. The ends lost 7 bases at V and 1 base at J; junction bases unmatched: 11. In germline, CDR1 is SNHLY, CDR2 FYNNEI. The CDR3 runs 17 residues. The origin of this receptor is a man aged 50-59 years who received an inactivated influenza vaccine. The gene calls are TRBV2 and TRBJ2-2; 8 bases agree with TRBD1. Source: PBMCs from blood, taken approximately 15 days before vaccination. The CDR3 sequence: CASTSTPGQENTGELFF. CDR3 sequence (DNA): TGTGCCAGCACCTCCACACCGGGACAGGAGAACACCGGGGAGCTGTTTTTT.